Below, one T cell receptor beta chain is given with its context. Its antigen is unidentified. The sample belongs to a study of cytomegalovirus exposure and HLA in healthy donors. Study-level information: Caucasian-associated ancestry cluster membership applied to approximately 84% of several hundred genotyped donors. Study-wide results and caveats: The classifier, whose performance was assessed in both the original and validation cohorts, reportedly diagnosed cytomegalovirus status with high specificity and sensitivity. In a later analysis, DRB1 alleles had the most associated TCRs; HLA-C alleles the fewest.

PCR employed 60 Vbeta and 13 Jbeta primers. Profiled with immunoSEQ multiplex PCR; TCRdb holds only in-frame clones, not every one. The repertoire includes around 150,000 clones, roughly 70% of them detected once, and about 2.9% sits in the top ten. The receptor comes from a man between 35 and 55 years old in good health and CMV-seronegative. Specimen: PBMCs.

CDR3: CASSSSSYNSPLHF. In nucleotides, the CDR3 is TGTGCCAGCAGCTCCAGCTCCTATAATTCACCCCTCCACTTT. This chain links TRBV11-2 with TRBJ1-6; D uncertain. Trimming removed 4 bases from V and 0 bases from J, with 4 bases in between. The germline CDR1 and CDR2 sequences are SGHAT and FQNNGV. The CDR3 length is 14 residues.